Sequencing of this TCR beta chain was carried out in a study of T cell changes during pregnancy in multiple sclerosis. Some clones are missing from TCRdb's copy, which holds only in-frame ones; the method was immunoSEQ multiplex PCR. The table records around 100,000 clones, around 90% of them present only once. CDR3 size: 16 residues. CDR1 is MNHEY and CDR2 is SMNVEV in the germline V gene (reference sequence). V was pared by 6 bases and J by 2 bases, with 7 bases of the junction left unmatched. The sample in question was peripheral blood, obtained in the second trimester of pregnancy. This clonotype was sampled from a female donor with multiple sclerosis, enrolled in a pregnancy study. This chain connects TRBV27 to TRBJ2-3; 11 nucleotides match TRBD2. CDR3 sequence reads: CASRALAGGTTDTQYF. CDR3 sequence (DNA): TGTGCCAGCAGGGCGCTAGCGGGAGGCACCACAGATACGCAGTATTTT.